A few counts support the clone carrying this TCR beta chain. The CDR3 is 14 amino acids. V trimming: 2 bases; J trimming: 7 bases; junction bases outside the gene matches: 6. Germline V CDR1 and CDR2: LGHDT, YNNKEL (reference sequence). The sample originates from a study of T cell repertoires in cytomegalovirus infection. TCRdb re-called the reads with MiXCR, one entry per CDR3 protein. The profile shows 680,000 or so distinct CDR3 sequences, 35% of them singletons. Specimen: PBMCs. The TCR was taken from a human donor in good health (CMV status not recorded). Some clones in this sample may be carry-over from other donors' samples. The J gene is TRBJ2-7, the V gene TRBV3-1; 9 bases align to TRBD2. Written as DNA, the CDR3 is TGTGCCAGCAGCCAATTAGCGGGAGTGGGTGAGCAGTACTTC. This sequence encodes CASSQLAGVGEQYF.